This T cell receptor (beta chain) appears in the sequencing data of a study of blood T cell repertoires in COVID-19. Overall study context: Sites in the United States, Italy and Spain provided acute and convalescent COVID-19 samples.

Assay: immunoSEQ multiplex PCR; the TCRdb copy retains only in-frame clones and omits some. Of tens of thousands of clones detected, about 91% appear once; the ten largest clones hold roughly 6.8%. The CDR3 runs 15 residues. The specimen was peripheral blood. The gene calls are TRBV21-1 and TRBJ2-5; the table's D call, TRBD1, has no DNA check behind it. TRBV21-1 is shown as a pseudogene. The clonotype comes from a woman aged 50 to 60 with acute or convalescent COVID-19. The CDR3 sequence: CASSKTRRGEETQYF. In DNA, the CDR3 is TGTGCCAGCAGCAAAACCCGCAGGGGAGAAGAGACCCAGTACTTC.